This T cell receptor (beta chain) was obtained from a study of blood T cell repertoires in COVID-19 (dated by TCRdb to about 2020). Background for the entire study: Samples covering the acute and convalescent phases of COVID-19 were provided by collaborators in the United States, Italy and Spain. The prospective study material was composed of cDNA or gDNA derived from T cells, B-cell-depleted T cells, or PBMCs. Subjects who had been exposed to COVID-19, were actively infected with it, or had recovered from it provided the deeply sampled blood TCRbeta repertoires that made up the dataset. The repertoires were released in a freely available public database meant as a resource for research on the immune response to SARS-CoV-2. Samples came from the ongoing ImmuneRACE study (first 160 participants) plus 1,254 subjects from 6 global collaborators. Sample metadata almost always included a de-identified subject ID, COVID-19 status, age in years and sex. Where available, HLA class I and class II types were obtained from metadata supplied by the sample provider rather than from assay-based typing. General study outcomes and caveats: The amount of clinical and demographic metadata varied by source and participant and was provided uncurated.

The CDR3 goes from the cysteine to the phenylalanine over 16 residues. The entry retains the CDR3 DNA only, 48 bases that are in frame from base 1. The V end loses 0 bases and the J end loses 1 base, and a stretch of 9 bases separates them. Looking up the germline V gene yields CDR1 MNHNS and CDR2 SASEGT. Note on this clone: The clone's antigen remains unknown. Per-base qualities were not stored, and no clone one base away is much larger.

TCRbeta CDR3 regions were amplified from genomic DNA by means of the immunoSEQ Assay, a bias-controlled multiplex PCR. On the study's bioinformatics: The number of nucleated cells in each sample was estimated by amplification of reference gene primers within the assay. To quantify the absolute abundance of each unique TCRbeta CDR3 rearrangement, sequence reads were collapsed and filtered. For each sample, productive Simpson clonality was calculated as the square root of Simpson's diversity index across productive rearrangements. TCRdb obtained this table from immuneACCESS and retained in-frame rearrangements with V and J assigned. These tables miss some clones; where compared with another copy, unresolved V genes account for less than half of the shortfall, and the remainder is unexplained. The D gene and trimming were derived from the DNA, and the V and J assignments and clone size from that table. Here the sample has around 200,000 clones; roughly 89% occur a single time. Of the sample, 0.55% to 0.8% falls within the top ten clones.

Collaborating institutions collected whole blood in K2EDTA tubes following their own protocols. For TCRbeta analysis, collaborator samples were shipped as frozen whole blood, as isolated PBMCs, or as DNA extracted from either sample type. The sequence came from a man in his fifties with acute or convalescent COVID-19. Sample: peripheral blood. Recombination linked TRBV6-1 to TRBJ1-4, with the D gene not confidently named. The bases are TGTGCCAGCAGTGAAGCTGGGAGTCTAACTAATGAAAAACTGTTTTTT. Translated, it gives CASSEAGSLTNEKLFF.